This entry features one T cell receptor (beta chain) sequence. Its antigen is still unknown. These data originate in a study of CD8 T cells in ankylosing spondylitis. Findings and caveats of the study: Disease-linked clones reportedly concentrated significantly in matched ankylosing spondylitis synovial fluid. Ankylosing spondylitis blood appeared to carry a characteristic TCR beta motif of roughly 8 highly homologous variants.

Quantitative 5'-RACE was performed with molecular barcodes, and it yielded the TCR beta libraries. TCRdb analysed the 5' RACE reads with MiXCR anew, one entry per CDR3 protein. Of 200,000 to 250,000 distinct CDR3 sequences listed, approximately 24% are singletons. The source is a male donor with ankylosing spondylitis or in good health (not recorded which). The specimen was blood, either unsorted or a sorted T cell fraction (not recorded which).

The CDR3 reads CASNPRVSGELFF. In DNA, the CDR3 is TGTGCCAGCAACCCCAGGGTATCCGGGGAGCTGTTTTTT. This rearrangement joins TRBV12-3 or TRBV12-4 to TRBJ2-2, with D possibly being TRBD1 (5 bases). The ends were cut back, 7 bases at V and 6 bases at J, with 12 bases in the middle. The CDR3 is 13 residues long.